The clone carrying this TCR beta chain was observed a handful of times. Antigen unknown. This record belongs to a study of blood T cells in healthy people across ages. For the study at large: Every two T cells gave about one barcoded beta molecule via template switching. Findings of the study overall: Both naive CD4+ cell counts and diversity were greater in long-lived donors than in aged donors.

Then a second PCR, running about 6 to 11 cycles, was carried out with a sample-barcoded 5' primer and a J-beta primer mix. Each CDR3 protein is one row after TCRdb ran MiXCR on the 5' RACE reads. The sample has hundreds of thousands of distinct CDR3 sequences; 29% are singletons. The source material was blood. This TCR was sampled from a woman older than 75 in good health.

The CDR3 DNA reads TGTGCCAGCAGTTTAAGTTCCAGCGGGGGCCTGAACACCGGGGAGCTGTTTTTT. This codes for CASSLSSSGGLNTGELFF. V gene TRBV12-3 or TRBV12-4 combines with J gene TRBJ2-2, with 8 bases matching TRBD2. V gave up 2 bases and J gave up 1 base; unmatched junction bases: 9. The CDR3 consists of 18 residues.